This TCR beta chain was captured in a study of PD-L1 blockade in urothelial cancer. Study context: Investigators checked blood 3 weeks (second dose) and 6 weeks after treatment start.

Every PCR got spiked synthetic TCR analog templates. The repertoire was sequenced with immunoSEQ multiplex PCR; TCRdb's copy has only in-frame clones and lacks some. The repertoire holds about 85,000 clones, with around 85% as singletons. Time point meaning: pretreatment peripheral blood. Patients presented with locally advanced or metastatic urothelial carcinoma. The length of the CDR3 is 16 residues. Trimming cost V 7 bases and J 0 bases; bases outside gene matches: 7. The germline V gene has CDR1 MRHNA and CDR2 SNTAGT. The receptor was isolated from a man aged 55 to 69 with urothelial cancer. The gene calls are TRBV6-4 and TRBJ2-2; 8 positions match TRBD1. The sequencing here drew on PBMCs, taken around atezolizumab (anti-PD-L1) treatment. The CDR3 reads CASKNRGDTNTGELFF. CDR3 bases: TGTGCCAGCAAGAACAGGGGGGATACGAACACCGGGGAGCTGTTTTTT.